These T cell receptor beta chains were read from a single sample in a study of T cell responses to AZD1222 COVID-19 vaccine. This table comes from immunoSEQ multiplex PCR, and its TCRdb copy is limited to in-frame clones, with some not included. The sample carries 95,000 to 150,000 clones, approximately 85% recorded once. The material was peripheral blood, obtained on day 0 of AZD1222 vaccination. The receptors derive from an adult in good health. The CDR3 runs from the conserved cysteine through the conserved F or W. Each record gives: CDR3 DNA, CDR3 protein, D gene, clone size, J gene, V gene. D genes are given only for firm matches. Size is stated for part of the rows, as once, few or many counts, or as a class when the clone is expanded.

TGTGCCAGCAGCTTACCAGGGGGCGACGATTCACCCCTCCACTTT,CASSLPGGDDSPLHF,TRBD1,-,TRBJ1-6,TRBV7-9
TGTGCCAGCAGCCCACGACCGATCGGAGCCTCCTACAATGAGCAGTTCTTC,CASSPRPIGASYNEQFF,-,once,TRBJ2-1,TRBV7-8
TGTGCCAGCAGCTCCGGGACATTGCCCCAGCATTTT,CASSSGTLPQHF,-,-,TRBJ1-5,TRBV6-5
TGTGCCAGCGCAGGGGAGGGACCTACGAACGAGCAGTACTTC,CASAGEGPTNEQYF,-,-,TRBJ2-7,TRBV28
TGTGCCAGTAGGTCCCGGGACACCCCCTACGAGCAGTACTTC,CASRSRDTPYEQYF,-,once,TRBJ2-7,TRBV19
TGTGCCAGCAGCCCCCTAGCAGGAGCTTTCTTT,CASSPLAGAFF,-,-,TRBJ1-1,TRBV9
TGTGCCAGCAGACGCCCTAGGCCTTCCTATAGCAATCAGCCCCAGCATTTT,CASRRPRPSYSNQPQHF,-,-,TRBJ1-5,TRBV28
TGTGCCGGACAGGGAGGAAACACCATATATTTT,CAGQGGNTIYF,TRBD1,-,TRBJ1-3,TRBV28
TGTGCCAGCTCCCCCGACCTGGGGGAGCAGTACTTC,CASSPDLGEQYF,-,-,TRBJ2-7,TRBV18
TGTGCCAGCAGCTTACTACCTCGGGGGGGCCCGCACGAGCAGTACTTC,CASSLLPRGGPHEQYF,TRBD2,-,TRBJ2-7,TRBV7-2
TGTGCCACCAGTGACCCGGGACTAGCGGGGGGCGCCTACAATGAGCAGTTCTTC,CATSDPGLAGGAYNEQFF,TRBD2,-,TRBJ2-1,TRBV24-1
TGTGCCAGCTCCCGGGGTCCAAGCAATCAGCCCCAGCATTTT,CASSRGPSNQPQHF,-,-,TRBJ1-5,TRBV7-2
TGTGCCAGCAGTTTGGCGGGGGGGAGCACAGATACGCAGTATTTT,CASSLAGGSTDTQYF,TRBD2,-,TRBJ2-3,TRBV6-2/TRBV6-3
TGTGCCAGCAGTTTATCCGCAGGAATCCAGCCCCAGCATTTT,CASSLSAGIQPQHF,-,few,TRBJ1-5,TRBV27
TGTGCCAGCAGCTTAGTGGGCAGAAACTATGGCTACACCTTC,CASSLVGRNYGYTF,-,once,TRBJ1-2,TRBV7-2
TGTGCCAGCAGCTTAGTAGGGGCCGGGAATTCACCCCTCCACTTT,CASSLVGAGNSPLHF,-,-,TRBJ1-6,TRBV7-6
TGTGCCTGGAGTCCGGGACCCCGTTATGGCTACACCTTC,CAWSPGPRYGYTF,-,-,TRBJ1-2,TRBV30
TGTGCCAGCAGGACAGGTGGTGGGGACACCATATATTTT,CASRTGGGDTIYF,-,-,TRBJ1-3,TRBV12-3/TRBV12-4
TGTGCCAGCAGCCGGACCGGGTCTATGGATGAAAAACTGTTTTTT,CASSRTGSMDEKLFF,-,-,TRBJ1-4,TRBV11-2
TGCAGTGCTAGTCTCACAGTTAATGAAAAACTGTTTTTT,CSASLTVNEKLFF,-,once,TRBJ1-4,TRBV20-1
TGTGCCACCAGTGAGTCTCGAAACCGAAACACCATATATTTT,CATSESRNRNTIYF,-,-,TRBJ1-3,TRBV24-1
TGTGCCAGCAGGAAACGGGACAGCTACGAGCAGTACTTC,CASRKRDSYEQYF,TRBD1,few,TRBJ2-7,TRBV13
TGTGCCAGCAGCAAATCGGGACTAGTAGTCACAGATACGCAGTATTTT,CASSKSGLVVTDTQYF,TRBD2,-,TRBJ2-3,TRBV7-6
TGCGCCAGCAGCTTCGGGACAGGGGGCACTGAAGCTTTCTTT,CASSFGTGGTEAFF,TRBD1,-,TRBJ1-1,TRBV5-1
TGTGCCAGCAGCTTACAACGGGAGACCCAGTACTTC,CASSLQRETQYF,-,-,TRBJ2-5,TRBV11-2
TGTGCCAGCAGCCCACCAAGGTGGACAGGGGGCTTCGATTTTACTGAAGCTTTCTTT,CASSPPRWTGGFDFTEAFF,TRBD1,-,TRBJ1-1,TRBV5-6
TGTGCCAGCATGGAGGGGGGTTCCCAGCCTAGCAATCAGCCCCAGCATTTT,CASMEGGSQPSNQPQHF,-,-,TRBJ1-5,TRBV2
TGTGCCAGCAGCCAGGACAGGGGTTATGAGCAGTTCTTC,CASSQDRGYEQFF,TRBD1,-,TRBJ2-1,TRBV3-1/TRBV3-2
TGTGCCAGCAGTTTAGGGGGACAGGGAGGTTTTTACACTGAAGCTTTCTTT,CASSLGGQGGFYTEAFF,TRBD1,-,TRBJ1-1,TRBV27
TGTGCCAGCAGCCTGGAGAAAGGTGCCATCTATGGCTACACCTTC,CASSLEKGAIYGYTF,-,-,TRBJ1-2,TRBV5-4
TGTGCCAGCAAGGAGGGGGCTCGCTACGAGCAGTACTTC,CASKEGARYEQYF,-,-,TRBJ2-7,TRBV28
TGTGCCAGCAGCCCCGCGCCACAGGTGAGAGCTTTCTTT,CASSPAPQVRAFF,-,-,TRBJ1-1,TRBV12-3/TRBV12-4